This TCR beta chain was recorded in a study of shared clonotypes between healthy human individuals. The healthy adult donors were HIV-negative and reported no recent acute infections or vaccinations. Study-level results: Larger estimated richness was generally recorded for naive subsets relative to memory subsets. Incomplete sequencing of sorted subsets was indicated by rarefaction despite large depth. Of the naive CD4 clonotypes, roughly 5.5% were shared across a few donors.

Notes on this clone: As yet, its antigen is unknown.

CDR3 length equals 15 residues. Germline V gene data show CDR1 as SNHLY and CDR2 as FYNNEI. Trimming took 7 bases from V and 0 from J, leaving 10 bases between them. Repertoires were generated with immunoSEQ multiplex PCR, while TCRdb's copy carries only in-frame clones and drops some. Among some 2 million clones listed, roughly 95% were seen once. The V call is TRBV2, the J call TRBJ1-6; D remains ambiguous. This receptor was obtained from a man between 18 and 35 years old in good health. The material sequenced was naive CD4+ T cells sorted from blood. Subset reported: CD45RA+ positively selected. The CDR3 region is CASTPRDSYNSPLHF. The CDR3 region has the DNA TGTGCCAGCACCCCCCGGGACTCCTATAATTCACCCCTCCACTTT.